These 18 T cell receptor beta chains originate from one sample sequenced in a study of regulatory and conventional T cells in RAG deficiency. The sorted conventional CD4+ T cells were CD25-low and CD127-high, with genomic DNA sequenced. Profiling relied on immunoSEQ multiplex PCR, and the TCRdb table lists in-frame clones only, not all of them. The sample lists more than 40,000 clones; about 87% were seen once. The same sample was also used in a study of regulatory T cells. Per that paper: The primer mix had 52 TRBV and 13 TRBJ primers.

The sample taken for sequencing was CD4+ effector T cells sorted from blood. Receptors were obtained from a human donor in good health.

J is TRBJ1-5 and V is TRBV2; D may be TRBD1 (5 bases). CDR3 length equals 15 residues. The ends were cut back, 7 bases at V and 5 bases at J, with 18 bases in the middle. The germline V gene has CDR1 SNHLY and CDR2 FYNNEI. The CDR3 spells CASKGLGGLYQPQHF. CDR3 in DNA: TGTGCCAGCAAGGGATTGGGGGGACTCTATCAGCCCCAGCATTTT.

The gene calls are TRBV19 and TRBJ2-2, with TRBD2 matching over 13 bases. This CDR3 spans 16 amino acids. Germline V CDR1 and CDR2: LNHDA, SQIVND (reference sequence). V shed 8 bases, J shed 9 bases, and the junction held 12 bases outside the gene matches. CDR3 bases: TGTGCCAGTTTCACTAGCGGGAGGGCCAGTATTCGGGAGCTGTTTTTT. It codes for CASFTSGRASIRELFF.

The chain links TRBV11-3 to TRBJ2-1; D remains ambiguous. Germline V gives CDR1 SGHNT, CDR2 YENEEA. This CDR3 is 12 amino acids long. V lost 2 bases and J 4 bases, leaving 3 bases between the germline ends. In nucleotides, the CDR3 is TGTGCCAGCAGCTTATCATACAATGAGCAGTTCTTC. It yields the protein CASSLSYNEQFF.

In the case of this clone: The sample has other DNA sequences that encode this CDR3 too. J is TRBJ1-2 and V is TRBV28, with a possible D match to TRBD1 (6 bases). CDR3 length: 13 residues. Germline V gene lookup returns CDR1 MDHEN and CDR2 SYDVKM. V shed 3 bases and J shed 2 bases, with 7 bases lying between them. The CDR3 DNA follows: TGTGCCAGCAGTTTGGGGGCGAACTATGGCTACACCTTC. Residues: CASSLGANYGYTF.

The chain is built from TRBV11-3 and TRBJ2-5; 10 nucleotides match TRBD1. Trimming cost V 5 bases and J 3 bases; bases outside gene matches: 3. The length of the CDR3 is 14 residues. Germline CDR1 is SGHNT and CDR2 is YENEEA. CDR3 nucleotide sequence: TGTGCCAGCAGCCGGGACAGGGGTGAAGAGACCCAGTACTTC. Translation: CASSRDRGEETQYF. Full variable domain (rest looked up from reference TRBV11-3 and TRBJ2-5): EAGVVQSPRYKIIEKKQPVAFWCNPISGHNTLYWYLQNLGQGPELLIRYENEEAVDDSQLPKDRFSAERLKGVDSTLKIQPAELGDSAVYLCASSRDRGEETQYFGPGTRLLVL.

The gene calls are TRBV18 and TRBJ2-2, with a possible D match to TRBD2 (5 bases). The V gene lost 2 bases and the J gene lost 1 base, with 8 bases spanning the gap. Germline V gene sequence: CDR1 KGHSH, CDR2 LQKENI. The CDR3 sequence is 15 residues long. The CDR3 DNA follows: TGTGCCAGCTCACCAGGAGGATTGAACACCGGGGAGCTGTTTTTT. This codes for CASSPGGLNTGELFF.

The rearrangement uses TRBV5-6 and TRBJ2-1; TRBD1 matches 8 bases. V lost 6 bases, J lost 6 bases, and 8 bases stayed unmatched. CDR1 is SGHDT, CDR2 YYEEEE, per germline. The CDR3 spans 14 residues. CDR3 sequence (DNA): TGTGCCAGCATCCGGACAGGGATTAGCAATGAGCAGTTCTTC. This translates into CASIRTGISNEQFF.

V gene TRBV29-1 combines with J gene TRBJ1-5; D remains unclear. This CDR3 is built from 13 residues. V lost 6 bases and J lost 7, with 16 bases in between. Germline CDR1 SQVTM, CDR2 ANQGSEA. CDR3 in DNA: TGCAGCGTCGCGGTTTCAGAGGGCCAGCCCCAGCATTTT. Its translation: CSVAVSEGQPQHF.

The rearrangement links TRBV6-5 to TRBJ1-3; D is uncertain. This CDR3 spans 13 amino acids. Deletions cut 0 bases from V and 4 bases from J, with 4 bases between. Germline V gives CDR1 MNHEY, CDR2 SVGAGI. The CDR3 protein is CASSYSAGNTIYF. The CDR3 coding sequence is TGTGCCAGCAGTTACTCAGCGGGAAACACCATATATTTT.

The rearrangement joins TRBV6-1 to TRBJ1-5, with D unclear. The CDR3 runs 15 residues. CDR1 is MNHNS and CDR2 is SASEGT in the germline V gene. Trimming pared 1 base from V and 0 bases from J, leaving 7 bases between. The CDR3 loop is CASSEEPDSNQPQHF. The CDR3 DNA follows: TGTGCCAGCAGTGAAGAGCCGGATAGCAATCAGCCCCAGCATTTT.

The chain employs TRBV7-8 and TRBJ1-4; D call uncertain. V lost 3 bases, J lost 2 bases, and 7 bases lay in between. The germline V gene has CDR1 SGHVS and CDR2 FQNEAQ. The CDR3 is 14 residues long. This CDR3 is CASSFEGTNEKLFF. The CDR3 DNA reads TGTGCCAGCAGCTTTGAGGGCACTAATGAAAAACTGTTTTTT.

CDR3 residues: CASSSPGQGSRANVLTF. In nucleotides, the CDR3 is TGTGCCAGCAGTTCTCCGGGACAGGGCTCGCGGGCCAACGTCCTGACTTTC. The chain joins TRBV28 to TRBJ2-6, with 9 nucleotides matching TRBD1. Losses at the gene ends were 4 bases for V and 5 bases for J; bases not matched to a gene: 9. The CDR3 totals 17 residues. Germline-derived CDR1 and CDR2 are MDHEN and SYDVKM.

The chain is built from TRBV19 and TRBJ2-1, with TRBD2 identical over 14 bases. The germline gives CDR1 LNHDA, CDR2 SQIVND (reference sequence). CDR3 size: 14 residues. J was trimmed by 7 bases and V by 6 bases; bases with no gene match: 2. The CDR3 here is CASRGLAGENEQFF. The CDR3 bases are TGTGCCAGTAGGGGACTAGCGGGAGAGAATGAGCAGTTCTTC.

The gene calls are TRBV30 and TRBJ2-6; possible D gene TRBD1, 6 bases. Trimming cost V 1 base and J 4 bases, with 14 bases left between them. In germline, CDR1 is GTSNPN, CDR2 SVGIG (reference sequence). The CDR3 loop spans 16 amino acids. The CDR3 DNA is TGTGCCTGGAGTGCTACAGGGCTCTGGGGGGCCAACGTCCTGACTTTC. Translating it yields CAWSATGLWGANVLTF.

This chain links TRBV7-6 with TRBJ2-1; 13 positions match TRBD2. Germline assignment: CDR1 SGHVS and CDR2 FNYEAQ. This CDR3 has 14 amino acids. The V segment lost 7 bases and the J segment 9 bases; nucleotides outside the gene matches: 6. As DNA, the CDR3 is TGTGCCAGCAAACCGGGACTAGCGGGACCTGAGCAGTTCTTC. Its protein product is CASKPGLAGPEQFF.

This clone appeared once. CDR3 loop: CASNAPSGSFYEQYF. The CDR3 bases are TGTGCCAGCAACGCTCCTAGCGGGAGCTTTTACGAGCAGTACTTC. V usage is TRBV2 and J usage is TRBJ2-7, with TRBD2 matching 10 bases. The CDR3 is made up of 15 amino acids. Trimming took 7 bases from V and 4 from J; bases not matched to a gene: 10. The germline V gene encodes CDR1 SNHLY and CDR2 FYNNEI.

The chain uses TRBV6-8 and TRBJ1-4; possibly TRBD1 for D (6 bases). V lost 7 bases, J lost 0 bases, and 33 bases lay in between. The CDR3 has 22 amino acids. Germline V CDR1 and CDR2: MNHGY, SAAAGT. Written as DNA, the CDR3 is TGTGCCAGCAACAACTCCAAGGGGGACATTTTTTTTCCCAGTGCAACTAATGAAAAACTGTTTTTT. Translated: CASNNSKGDIFFPSATNEKLFF.

The chain links TRBV4-1 to TRBJ1-5; D gene uncertain. CDR3 size: 14 residues. Trimming left V 6 bases short and J 2 bases short, with 11 bases between. The germline V gene encodes CDR1 MGHRA and CDR2 YSYEKL. The CDR3 DNA reads as TGCGCCAGCAGGCCGGCGGACGGCAATCAGCCCCAGCATTTT. It encodes CASRPADGNQPQHF.